The rows below give T cell receptor beta chains drawn from one sample of a study of T cells in Graves' hyperthyroidism and ophthalmopathy. A single record per CDR3 protein comes from TCRdb applying MiXCR to the multiplex PCR reads. The table records about 580,000 distinct CDR3 sequences, about 14% of them present only once. The sample comprised blood. The receptors were sampled from a woman in her 30s with Graves' hyperthyroidism that later progressed to Graves' ophthalmopathy. CDR3s include the opening cysteine and the closing phenylalanine or tryptophan. D genes are given only for firm matches. Some rows mark clone size as missing; the rest say once, few, many or name a class of expanded clone.

d_call j_call v_call clone_size cdr3_nt cdr3_aa
. TRBJ2-5 TRBV7-9 many TGTGCCAGCAGCTTAGTGGCTTGGACACAGTGGGAGACCCAGTACTTC CASSLVAWTQWETQYF
. TRBJ2-1 TRBV12-3/TRBV12-4 many TGTGCCAGCAGTTTGGGTCTGACCTCCTACAATGAGCAGTTCTTC CASSLGLTSYNEQFF
. TRBJ2-1 TRBV6-2/TRBV6-3 many TGTGCCAGCAGTTATCCCGGGGTCTCCTACAATGAGCAGTTCTTC CASSYPGVSYNEQFF
. TRBJ1-1 TRBV19 many TGTGCCAGTAGTATCTACGACAGAGACACTGAAGCTTTCTTT CASSIYDRDTEAFF
. TRBJ2-1 TRBV24-1 many TGTGCCACCAGTGATAGTAGGACAAATGCCGATGAGCAGTTCTTC CATSDSRTNADEQFF
. TRBJ2-1 TRBV5-1 many TGCGCCAGCAGCCTACCTTTTACGGGAGTCAGGAATGAGCAGTTCTTC CASSLPFTGVRNEQFF
. TRBJ1-6 TRBV18 many TGTGCCAGCTCACAAGCGGGAAATGACTCACCCCTCCACTTT CASSQAGNDSPLHF
. TRBJ2-4 TRBV28 many TGTGCCAGCAGCCCGGGCCTCTTAAACATTCAGTACTTC CASSPGLLNIQYF
. TRBJ2-7 TRBV12-5 many TGTGCTAGTGGTTTAGATTCGTACAGGGTGGGCGAGCAGTACTTC CASGLDSYRVGEQYF
TRBD1 TRBJ2-1 TRBV12-3/TRBV12-4 . TGTGCCAGCAGGGGACAGGTCCTCTACAGCTCCTACAATGGGCAGTTCTTC CASRGQVLYSSYNGQFF
. TRBJ2-1 TRBV24-1 many TGTGCCACCAGTGATCCCAAAGGGAGCTCCTACAATGAGCAGTTCTTC CATSDPKGSSYNEQFF
TRBD1 TRBJ2-7 TRBV4-1 many TGCGCCAGCAGCCAAGCCCGACAGGGGTACGAGCAGTACTTC CASSQARQGYEQYF
TRBD2 TRBJ2-6 TRBV5-4 . TGTGCCAGCAGCCATGAAATGGCTAGCGGGAGAGCAAATGGGGCCAACGTCCTGACTTTC CASSHEMASGRANGANVLTF
. TRBJ1-6 TRBV28 many TGTGCCAGCAGTTTGGTAACTGGTAATTCACCCCTCCACTTT CASSLVTGNSPLHF
. TRBJ1-6 TRBV28 many TGTGCCAGCAGGCCGTTCGGGGGGGGGGTTGGCTCACCCCTCCACTTT CASRPFGGGVGSPLHF
TRBD1 TRBJ1-2 TRBV28 many TGTGCCAGCAGTTTAAGGACAGGGAGACACAATGGCTACACCTTC CASSLRTGRHNGYTF
TRBD1 TRBJ2-5 TRBV2 many TGTGCCAGCAGTGGGACAGGGTCAGGGGAGACCCAGTACTTC CASSGTGSGETQYF